These T cell receptor beta chains were read from a single sample in a study of human T cells and chemical hapten exposure. TCRdb re-analysed the RACE reads in MiXCR, keeping a single row per CDR3 protein. The data show tens of thousands of distinct CDR3 sequences, approximately 10% seen once. Here the sequenced sample was whole blood, taken in connection with sensitization to the hapten diphenylcyclopropenone (DPC). The receptor set was obtained from a woman in her forties with alopecia areata. Some clones in this sample may be carry-over from other donors' samples. Each CDR3 is given without its conserved first and last residue.

J gene: TRBJ1-6
CDR3 length: 10
V gene: TRBV3-1
CDR3 protein: ASSQGGRSLH

J gene: TRBJ1-1
CDR3 length: 12
V gene: TRBV29-1
CDR3 protein: SVGGLRGNTEAF

J gene: TRBJ1-1
CDR3 length: 13
V gene: TRBV30
CDR3 protein: AWSRTGIGNTEAF

J gene: TRBJ1-5
CDR3 length: 13
V gene: TRBV27
CDR3 protein: ASSLEHRSNQPQH

J gene: TRBJ1-1
CDR3 length: 13
V gene: TRBV2
CDR3 protein: ASSETRQTNTEAF

J gene: TRBJ1-1
CDR3 length: 12
V gene: TRBV6-5
CDR3 protein: ASSYGTGRTEAF

J gene: TRBJ1-4
CDR3 length: 10
V gene: TRBV3-1
CDR3 protein: ASSANYEKLF

J gene: TRBJ2-5
CDR3 length: 15
V gene: TRBV7-6
CDR3 protein: ASSSIGGQGVGETQY

J gene: TRBJ2-5
CDR3 length: 14
V gene: TRBV7-9
CDR3 protein: ASSLGDRVIQETQY

J gene: TRBJ2-3
CDR3 length: 13
V gene: TRBV24-1
CDR3 protein: ATSQQGRATDTQY

J gene: TRBJ2-5
CDR3 length: 16
V gene: TRBV7-6
CDR3 protein: ASSLGLLAGDAQETQY

J gene: TRBJ1-4
CDR3 length: 12
V gene: TRBV27
CDR3 protein: ASSRYPPGEKLF

J gene: TRBJ2-5
CDR3 length: 13
V gene: TRBV29-1
CDR3 protein: SVEGLAGDQETQY

J gene: TRBJ2-1
CDR3 length: 14
V gene: TRBV7-8
CDR3 protein: ASTPNGGFSYNEQF

J gene: TRBJ2-5
CDR3 length: 13
V gene: TRBV2
CDR3 protein: ASSEEGLAGGAQY

J gene: TRBJ2-3
CDR3 length: 9
V gene: TRBV12-3/TRBV12-4
CDR3 protein: ATMAVNTQY

J gene: TRBJ2-1
CDR3 length: 17
V gene: TRBV7-2
CDR3 protein: ASSPRTSGGLLPYNEQF

J gene: TRBJ1-5
CDR3 length: 14
V gene: TRBV7-8
CDR3 protein: ASSFSSAGNNQPQH

J gene: TRBJ2-5
CDR3 length: 15
V gene: TRBV3-2
CDR3 protein: ASSHLSGGVGQETQY

J gene: TRBJ2-3
CDR3 length: 13
V gene: TRBV21-1
CDR3 protein: ASSKGHGQGDTQY

J gene: TRBJ2-7
CDR3 length: 11
V gene: TRBV4-3
CDR3 protein: ASSQVWTAEQY

J gene: TRBJ1-4
CDR3 length: 15
V gene: TRBV7-9
CDR3 protein: ASSLPGSGATNEKLF

J gene: TRBJ2-7
CDR3 length: 13
V gene: TRBV6-2/TRBV6-3
CDR3 protein: ASSYRRTGTYEQY

J gene: TRBJ2-7
CDR3 length: 11
V gene: TRBV29-1
CDR3 protein: SAEVGGIGEQY

J gene: TRBJ1-1
CDR3 length: 11
V gene: TRBV6-2/TRBV6-3
CDR3 protein: ASSQDRNTEAF

J gene: TRBJ2-1
CDR3 length: 12
V gene: TRBV28
CDR3 protein: ASSLFGSLGEQF

J gene: TRBJ2-1
CDR3 length: 9
V gene: TRBV7-9
CDR3 protein: ASSGGPEQF

J gene: TRBJ1-1
CDR3 length: 12
V gene: TRBV12-3/TRBV12-4
CDR3 protein: ASSFSYAGWEAF

J gene: TRBJ1-5
CDR3 length: 12
V gene: TRBV19
CDR3 protein: ASTTGTAHQPQH

J gene: TRBJ2-3
CDR3 length: 15
V gene: TRBV4-3
CDR3 protein: ASSQALGPGLTDTQY

J gene: TRBJ2-5
CDR3 length: 12
V gene: TRBV19
CDR3 protein: ASSMRGGLETQY

J gene: TRBJ2-2
CDR3 length: 12
V gene: TRBV29-1
CDR3 protein: SVAKGGGAGELF

J gene: TRBJ2-7
CDR3 length: 13
V gene: TRBV28
CDR3 protein: ASRYTSGHAYEQY

J gene: TRBJ1-1
CDR3 length: 11
V gene: TRBV6-1
CDR3 protein: ASRSSWNTEAF

J gene: TRBJ2-1
CDR3 length: 13
V gene: TRBV5-1
CDR3 protein: ASSLQASSYNEQF

J gene: TRBJ1-2
CDR3 length: 10
V gene: TRBV20-1
CDR3 protein: SAEEGQAGYT

J gene: TRBJ2-3
CDR3 length: 13
V gene: TRBV15
CDR3 protein: ATSRDRSRADTQY

J gene: TRBJ2-2
CDR3 length: 15
V gene: TRBV19
CDR3 protein: ASSRPGLAGPTGELF

J gene: TRBJ1-1
CDR3 length: 9
V gene: TRBV29-1
CDR3 protein: SVAENTEAF

J gene: TRBJ1-2
CDR3 length: 10
V gene: TRBV6-2/TRBV6-3
CDR3 protein: ASSYGSYGYT

J gene: TRBJ1-5
CDR3 length: 12
V gene: TRBV15
CDR3 protein: ATSREQGNQPQH

J gene: TRBJ2-2
CDR3 length: 13
V gene: TRBV6-2/TRBV6-3
CDR3 protein: ASSLAGAVSGELF

J gene: TRBJ2-3
CDR3 length: 14
V gene: TRBV10-3
CDR3 protein: AISESPDASTDTQY

J gene: TRBJ2-1
CDR3 length: 13
V gene: TRBV7-2
CDR3 protein: ASRRSPGPYNEQF

J gene: TRBJ2-1
CDR3 length: 13
V gene: TRBV6-2/TRBV6-3
CDR3 protein: ASSYRGITYNEQF

J gene: TRBJ2-1
CDR3 length: 12
V gene: TRBV6-4
CDR3 protein: ASSEGRGYNEQF

J gene: TRBJ1-4
CDR3 length: 14
V gene: TRBV18
CDR3 protein: ASSPTGGSNGEKLF

J gene: TRBJ2-1
CDR3 length: 14
V gene: TRBV28
CDR3 protein: ASTLSGQGSMNEQF

J gene: TRBJ2-1
CDR3 length: 13
V gene: TRBV7-6
CDR3 protein: ASSFRAGGYNEQF

J gene: TRBJ1-1
CDR3 length: 18
V gene: TRBV7-2
CDR3 protein: ASSFLARPKTGGQWTEAF

J gene: TRBJ1-5
CDR3 length: 11
V gene: TRBV20-1
CDR3 protein: SAPDLGNQPQH

J gene: TRBJ1-1
CDR3 length: 11
V gene: TRBV19
CDR3 protein: ASRQGGITEAF